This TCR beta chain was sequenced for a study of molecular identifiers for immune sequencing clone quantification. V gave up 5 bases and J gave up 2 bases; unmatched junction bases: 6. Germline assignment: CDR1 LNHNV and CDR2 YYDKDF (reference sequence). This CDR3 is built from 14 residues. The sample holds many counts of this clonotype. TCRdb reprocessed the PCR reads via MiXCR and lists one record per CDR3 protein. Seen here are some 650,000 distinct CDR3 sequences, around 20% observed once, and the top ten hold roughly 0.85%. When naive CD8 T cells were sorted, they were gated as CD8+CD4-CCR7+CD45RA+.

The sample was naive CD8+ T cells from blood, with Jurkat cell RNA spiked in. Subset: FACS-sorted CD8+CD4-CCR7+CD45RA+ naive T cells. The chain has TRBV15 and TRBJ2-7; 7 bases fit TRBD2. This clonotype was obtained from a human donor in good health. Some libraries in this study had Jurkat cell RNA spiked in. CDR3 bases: TGTGCCACCAGCTCAGCGGGGCAAACCTACGAGCAGTACTTC. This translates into CATSSAGQTYEQYF.